The 19 T cell receptor beta chains below all came from one sample that was sequenced in a study of T cells in Graves' hyperthyroidism and ophthalmopathy. The CDR3 regions of TCR beta were amplified from RNA transcripts. RT-PCR in the first round (using the HTBI primer set) targeted the TCR CDR3. MiXCR, run by TCRdb on the multiplex PCR reads, gives a single entry per CDR3 protein. The sample comprises hundreds of thousands of distinct CDR3 sequences, over 35% of which are singletons, and 8% to 9% rests with the top ten. Input material: blood. Receptor source: a man aged 18 to 29 with Graves' hyperthyroidism.

The rearrangement joins TRBV19 to TRBJ2-2; D is perhaps TRBD1 (6 bases). Trimming removed 7 bases at V and 0 bases at J, with 9 bases between. There are 14 residues in the CDR3. The germline V gene has CDR1 LNHDA and CDR2 SQIVND (reference sequence). CDR3 nucleotide sequence: TGTGCCAGTATTAGGACAGCGAACACCGGGGAGCTGTTTTTT. It translates to CASIRTANTGELFF.

This clonotype came up a few times. The chain is built from TRBV7-9 and TRBJ1-1, with a possible D match to TRBD1 (6 bases). The CDR3 runs 17 residues. CDR1 and CDR2 from the germline V gene are SEHNR and FQNEAQ (reference sequence). Trimming cost V 4 bases and J 0 bases, with 18 bases left between them. In DNA, the CDR3 is TGTGCCAGCAGCTGGGGGCCGGGACATCGAATGAACACTGAAGCTTTCTTT. It encodes CASSWGPGHRMNTEAFF.

In this sample, this clonotype turned up many times. The gene calls are TRBV25-1 and TRBJ2-5; 7 bases align to TRBD1. Germline loops: CDR1 MGHDK, CDR2 SYGVNS. V lost 1 base, J lost 5 bases, and 10 bases stayed unmatched. This CDR3 region has 16 residues. CDR3 coding DNA: TGTGCCAGCAGTGAATCCCAGGGGCCGACAGGGGAGACCCAGTACTTC. Translating it yields CASSESQGPTGETQYF.

A note on this clonotype: The CDR3 carries no conserved terminal phenylalanine or tryptophan, so it likely arises from a read error. The genes are TRBV19 and TRBJ2-7; weak D call: TRBD1 (7 bases). CDR1 and CDR2 (germline): LNHDA, SQIVND (reference sequence). The CDR3 runs 13 residues. Trimming cost V 5 bases and J 2 bases, with 10 bases left between them. The CDR3 loop is CASSRGTAYEQYL. CDR3 nucleotide sequence: TGTGCCAGTAGTCGGGGGACAGCCTACGAGCAGTACCTC.

The sample holds a few counts of this clonotype. The V call is TRBV20-1, the J call TRBJ1-4, with 7 nucleotides matching TRBD1. V lost 3 bases and J lost 3; bases outside the gene matches: 7. Germline-derived CDR1 and CDR2 are DFQATT and SNEGSKA (reference sequence). This CDR3 spans 15 amino acids. The CDR3 DNA reads TGCAGTGCTAGCGGACAGGCATCAGCTAATGAAAAACTGTTTTTT. Translated, it gives CSASGQASANEKLFF.

The table lists this clonotype with a few counts. Relative to the germline gene, one junction end is altered; a read error may explain this. The chain carries TRBV6-6 and TRBJ1-6; 8 bases are a match to TRBD1. CDR3 size: 11 residues. CDR1 MNHNY and CDR2 SVGAGI come from the germline V gene (reference sequence). DNA of the CDR3: TGTGCCAGCAGCGGCGGACAGGGCTGGTTGTTT. Translation: CASSGGQGWLF.

This clonotype was counted many times. The rearrangement uses TRBV29-1 and TRBJ2-7, with D unresolved. Germline V CDR1 and CDR2: SQVTM, ANQGSEA. The CDR3 sequence is 12 residues long. Trimming cost V 4 bases and J 0 bases, with 7 bases left between them. The CDR3 nucleotides are TGCAGCGTTGGGGAAAGCTCCTACGAGCAGTACTTC. Residues: CSVGESSYEQYF.

There are many counts of this clonotype. The chain uses TRBV2 and TRBJ1-1; D unclear. The CDR3 runs to 13 residues. CDR1 SNHLY and CDR2 FYNNEI come from the germline V gene. V gave up 6 bases and J gave up 7 bases, with 15 bases separating them. Written as DNA, the CDR3 is TGTGCCAGCAGCTACGACCCGACGGGTGAAGCTTTCTTT. It is translated as CASSYDPTGEAFF.

This clonotype occurred a few times. The chain combines TRBV2 with TRBJ2-7; tentatively, D is TRBD2 (6 bases). The germline V and J ends were trimmed by 8 bases and 0 bases, with 14 bases remaining between them. The germline gives CDR1 SNHLY, CDR2 FYNNEI. This CDR3 contains 14 residues. The chain's CDR3 is CASEVGGPSYEQYF. The CDR3 coding sequence is TGTGCCAGCGAGGTGGGGGGACCCTCCTACGAGCAGTACTTC.

This clonotype has just one count. This chain links TRBV6-1 with TRBJ1-5; 7 positions agree with TRBD1. The CDR3 is 14 amino acids. The germline V gene has CDR1 MNHNS and CDR2 SASEGT. V shed 7 bases and J 3 bases; nucleotides not matched to a gene: 6. DNA for the CDR3: TGTGCCAGCACCGAGACAGGGAACAATCAGCCCCAGCATTTT. It translates to CASTETGNNQPQHF.

This clonotype showed up many times. CDR3 loop: CASSHRDTNTEAFF. The DNA for the CDR3 is TGTGCCAGCAGCCACCGGGACACCAACACTGAAGCTTTCTTT. The rearrangement uses TRBV7-9 and TRBJ1-1, with D possibly TRBD1 on 6 matching bases. Germline CDR1 reads SEHNR; CDR2 reads FQNEAQ (reference sequence). This CDR3 is built from 14 residues. Trimming stripped 5 bases from V and 2 bases from J, with 12 bases between.

The chain recombines TRBV20-1 with TRBJ1-1, with 7 bases that match TRBD1. Germline V CDR1 and CDR2: DFQATT, SNEGSKA (reference sequence). The CDR3 covers 13 residues. The junction had 9 bases not matched to a gene; V was cut back by 5 bases and J by 6 bases. CDR3 bases: TGCAGTGCTTTTAACAGGGGTCTAGCTGAAGCTTTCTTT. This encodes CSAFNRGLAEAFF.

This clonotype was found once. J is TRBJ1-2 and V is TRBV5-5, with a tentative D call TRBD1 (5 bases). CDR3 size: 15 residues. The germline V and J ends were trimmed by 0 bases and 4 bases, with 13 bases remaining between them. From germline, CDR1 is SGHKS and CDR2 YYEKEE (reference sequence). The CDR3 bases are TGTGCCAGCAGCTTGGGGGGGGTATTCGCCTATGGCTACACCTTC. The encoded protein is CASSLGGVFAYGYTF.

This clonotype was seen repeatedly, ten times or more. This chain links TRBV29-1 with TRBJ1-3; the D is unclear. The V gene lost 8 bases and the J gene lost 0 bases, with 14 bases spanning the gap. CDR1 is SQVTM and CDR2 is ANQGSEA in the germline V gene. The length of the CDR3 is 14 residues. The CDR3 is CSTARRSSGNTIYF. In DNA, the CDR3 is TGCAGCACGGCCAGACGGAGCTCTGGAAACACCATATATTTT.

The CDR3, as DNA: TGTGCCAGCAGTGGAGCTGGGGACAACACCGGGGAGCTGTTTTTT. It is translated as CASSGAGDNTGELFF. The V and J genes are TRBV2 and TRBJ2-2, with D possibly called TRBD1 or TRBD2 (5 bases each). The CDR3 runs to 15 residues. Per the germline V gene, CDR1 is SNHLY and CDR2 is FYNNEI. The V end lost 4 bases, the J end lost 2 bases, and 11 bases lay between the germline ends.

Only one count was recorded for this clonotype. At one boundary the junction diverges from the germline segment, which might be a read error. The CDR3 region is CASSVGGQPSEQYF. The CDR3 DNA sequence: TGTGCCAGCAGCGTAGGGGGACAGCCCTCAGAGCAGTACTTC. The chain recombines TRBV5-1 with TRBJ2-7, with 7 bases that match TRBD1. CDR1 SGHRS and CDR2 YFSETQ come from the germline V gene. This CDR3 is built from 14 residues. The complete variable domain, with remaining parts taken from reference TRBV5-1 and TRBJ2-7, reads KAGVTQTPRYLIKTRGQQVTLSCSPISGHRSVSWYQQTPGQGLQFLFEYFSETQRNKGNFPGRFSGRQFSNSRSEMNVSTLELGDSALYLCASSVGGQPSEQYFGPGTRLTVT.

CDR3 bases: TGTGCCAGTAGTCCATCGGTTGGAAGAGAAGCTTTCTTT. Residues: CASSPSVGREAFF. The chain employs TRBV19 and TRBJ1-1, with no clear D. This CDR3 region has 13 residues. With 5 bases removed from V and 8 bases from J, the gap between germline ends came to 15 bases. Per the germline V gene, CDR1 is LNHDA and CDR2 is SQIVND (reference sequence).

Many counts were recorded for this clonotype. The gene calls are TRBV5-1 and TRBJ1-3; D uncertain. The V gene lost 1 base and the J gene lost 4 bases, with 9 bases spanning the gap. The CDR3 spans 14 residues. In germline, CDR1 is SGHRS, CDR2 YFSETQ. CDR3 in DNA: TGCGCCAGCAGCTTGACGGGGTACGGAAACACCATATATTTT. Amino acids: CASSLTGYGNTIYF.

The V and J genes are TRBV15 and TRBJ1-3; TRBD1 might be the D (5 bases). The CDR3 is 15 amino acids. The germline V and J ends were trimmed by 3 bases and 0 bases, with 9 bases remaining between them. CDR1 is LNHNV, CDR2 YYDKDF, per germline (reference sequence). CDR3 in DNA: TGTGCCACCAGCAGCGAAGGGGTCTCTGGAAACACCATATATTTT. Translating it yields CATSSEGVSGNTIYF.